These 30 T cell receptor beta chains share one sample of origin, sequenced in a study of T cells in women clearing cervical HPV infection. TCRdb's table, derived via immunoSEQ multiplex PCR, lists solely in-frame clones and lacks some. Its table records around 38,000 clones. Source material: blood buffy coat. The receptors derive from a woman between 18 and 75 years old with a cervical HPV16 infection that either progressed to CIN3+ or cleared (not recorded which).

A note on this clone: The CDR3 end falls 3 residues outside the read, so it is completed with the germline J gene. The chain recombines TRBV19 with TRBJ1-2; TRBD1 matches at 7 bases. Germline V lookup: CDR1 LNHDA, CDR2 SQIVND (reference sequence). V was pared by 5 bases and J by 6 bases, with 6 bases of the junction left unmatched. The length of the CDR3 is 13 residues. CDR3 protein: CASSAGQEHGYTF. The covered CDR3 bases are TGTGCCAGTAGTGCCGGACAGGAGCATGGC.

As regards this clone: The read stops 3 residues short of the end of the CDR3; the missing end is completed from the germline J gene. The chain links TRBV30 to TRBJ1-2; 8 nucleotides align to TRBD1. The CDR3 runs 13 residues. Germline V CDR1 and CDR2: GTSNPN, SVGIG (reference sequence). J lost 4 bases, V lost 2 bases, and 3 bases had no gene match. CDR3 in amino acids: CAWSKTGGYGYTF. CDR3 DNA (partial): TGTGCCTGGAGTAAAACAGGGGGCTATGGC.

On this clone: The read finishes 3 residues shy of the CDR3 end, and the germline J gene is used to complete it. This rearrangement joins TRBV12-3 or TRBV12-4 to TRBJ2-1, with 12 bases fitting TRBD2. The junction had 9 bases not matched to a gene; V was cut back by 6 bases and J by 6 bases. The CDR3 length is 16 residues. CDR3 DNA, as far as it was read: TGTGCCAGCAGAACAAAGGGACTAGCGGGTGTCAATGAG. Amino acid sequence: CASRTKGLAGVNE. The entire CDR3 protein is CASRTKGLAGVNEQFF.

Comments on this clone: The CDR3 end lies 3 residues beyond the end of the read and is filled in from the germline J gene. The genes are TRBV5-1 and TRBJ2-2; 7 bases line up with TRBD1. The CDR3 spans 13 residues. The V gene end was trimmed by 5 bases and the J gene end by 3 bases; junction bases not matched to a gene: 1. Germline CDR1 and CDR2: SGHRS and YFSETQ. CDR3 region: CASSGTDTGELFF. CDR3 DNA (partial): TGCGCCAGCAGTGGGACAGACACCGGGGAG.

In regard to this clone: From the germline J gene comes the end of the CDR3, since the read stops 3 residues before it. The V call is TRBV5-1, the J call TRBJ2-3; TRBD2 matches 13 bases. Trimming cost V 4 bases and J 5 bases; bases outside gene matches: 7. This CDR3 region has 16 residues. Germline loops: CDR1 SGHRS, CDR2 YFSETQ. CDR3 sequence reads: CASSGGLAGTGDTQYF. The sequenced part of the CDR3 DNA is TGCGCCAGCAGCGGGGGACTAGCGGGAACGGGAGATACG.

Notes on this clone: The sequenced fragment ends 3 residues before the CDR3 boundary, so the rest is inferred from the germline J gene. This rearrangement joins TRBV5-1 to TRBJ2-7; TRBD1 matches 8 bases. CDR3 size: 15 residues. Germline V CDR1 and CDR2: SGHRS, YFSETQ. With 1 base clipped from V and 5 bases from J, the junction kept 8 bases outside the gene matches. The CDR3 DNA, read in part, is TGCGCCAGCAGCTTGACAGGGGGAGGTCTGGACGAG. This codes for CASSLTGGGLDE. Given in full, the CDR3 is CASSLTGGGLDEQYF.

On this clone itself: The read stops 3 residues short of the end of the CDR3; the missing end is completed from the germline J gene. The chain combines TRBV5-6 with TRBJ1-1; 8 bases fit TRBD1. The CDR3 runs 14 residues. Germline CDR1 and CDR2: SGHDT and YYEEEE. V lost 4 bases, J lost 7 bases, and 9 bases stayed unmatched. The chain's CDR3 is CASSLGQGTGEAFF. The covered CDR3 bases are TGTGCCAGCAGCCTAGGACAGGGTACGGGTGAA.

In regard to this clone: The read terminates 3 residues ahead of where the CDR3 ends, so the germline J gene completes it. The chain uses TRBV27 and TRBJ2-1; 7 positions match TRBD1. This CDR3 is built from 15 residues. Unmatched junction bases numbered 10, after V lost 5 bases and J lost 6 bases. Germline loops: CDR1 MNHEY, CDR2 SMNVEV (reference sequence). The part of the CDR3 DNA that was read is TGTGCCAGCAGTCCAGGACAGGATATGGGCAATGAG. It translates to CASSPGQDMGNE. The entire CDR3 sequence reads CASSPGQDMGNEQFF.

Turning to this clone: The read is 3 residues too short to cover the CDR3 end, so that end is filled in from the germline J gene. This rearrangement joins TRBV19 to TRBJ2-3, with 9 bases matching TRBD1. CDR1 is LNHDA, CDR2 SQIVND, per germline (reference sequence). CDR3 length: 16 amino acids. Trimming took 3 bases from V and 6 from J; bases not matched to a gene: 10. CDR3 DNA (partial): TGTGCCAGTAGTATTGCGCCGGGACAGGGTAGGGATACG. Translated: CASSIAPGQGRDT. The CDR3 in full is CASSIAPGQGRDTQYF.

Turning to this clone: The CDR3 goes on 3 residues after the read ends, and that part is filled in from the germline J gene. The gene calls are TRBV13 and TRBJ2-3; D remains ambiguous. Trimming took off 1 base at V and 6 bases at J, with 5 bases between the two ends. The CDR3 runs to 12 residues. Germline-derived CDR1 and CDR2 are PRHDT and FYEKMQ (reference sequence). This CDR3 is CASSLVRDTQYF. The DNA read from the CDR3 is TGTGCCAGCAGCTTAGTCAGGGATACG. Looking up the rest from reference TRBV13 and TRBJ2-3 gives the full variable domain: AAGVIQSPRHLIKEKRETATLKCYPIPRHDTVYWYQQGPGQDPQFLISFYEKMQSDKGSIPDRFSAQQFSDYHSELNMSSLELGDSALYFCASSLVRDTQYFGPGTRLTVL.

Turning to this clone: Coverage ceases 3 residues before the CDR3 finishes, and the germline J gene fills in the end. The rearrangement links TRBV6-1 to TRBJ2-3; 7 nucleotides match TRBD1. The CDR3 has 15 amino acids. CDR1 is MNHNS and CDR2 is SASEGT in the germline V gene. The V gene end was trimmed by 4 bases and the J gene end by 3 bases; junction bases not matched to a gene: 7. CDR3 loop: CASSGRQGRTDTQYF. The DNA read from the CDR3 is TGTGCCAGCAGTGGTAGACAGGGTCGAACAGATACG.

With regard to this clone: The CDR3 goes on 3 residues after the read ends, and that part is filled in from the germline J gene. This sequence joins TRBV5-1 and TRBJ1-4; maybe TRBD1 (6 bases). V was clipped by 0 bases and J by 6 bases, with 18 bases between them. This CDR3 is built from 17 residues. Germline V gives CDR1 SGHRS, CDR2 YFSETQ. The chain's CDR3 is CASSLGPFWGPDEKLFF. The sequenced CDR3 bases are TGCGCCAGCAGCTTGGGCCCTTTCTGGGGGCCGGATGAAAAA.

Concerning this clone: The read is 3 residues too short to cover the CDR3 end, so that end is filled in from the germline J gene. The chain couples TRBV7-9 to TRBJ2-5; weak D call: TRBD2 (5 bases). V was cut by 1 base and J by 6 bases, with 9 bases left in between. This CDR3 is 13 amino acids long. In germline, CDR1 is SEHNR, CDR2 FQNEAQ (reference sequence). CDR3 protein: CASSLGGPQTQYF. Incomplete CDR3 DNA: TGTGCCAGCAGCTTAGGAGGGCCGCAGACC.

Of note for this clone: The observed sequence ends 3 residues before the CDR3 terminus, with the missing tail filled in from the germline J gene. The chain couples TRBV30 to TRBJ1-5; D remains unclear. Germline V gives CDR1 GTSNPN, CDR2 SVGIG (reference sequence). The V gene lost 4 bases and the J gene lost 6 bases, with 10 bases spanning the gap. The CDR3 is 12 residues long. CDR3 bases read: TGTGCCTGGAAACGTGGCGGTCAGCCC. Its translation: CAWKRGGQP. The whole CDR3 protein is CAWKRGGQPQHF.

The DNA read from the CDR3 is TGTGCCAGCAGTGCCCCCGGGACAGAGATTGAA. This gives the protein CASSAPGTEIE. The entire CDR3 protein is CASSAPGTEIEAFF. This chain joins TRBV2 and TRBJ1-1; TRBD1 aligns across 7 bases. The read halts 3 residues ahead of the CDR3 end, with the missing end drawn from the germline J gene. Germline CDR1 reads SNHLY; CDR2 reads FYNNEI. The ends lost 4 bases at V and 7 bases at J; junction bases unmatched: 9. This CDR3 comprises 14 residues.

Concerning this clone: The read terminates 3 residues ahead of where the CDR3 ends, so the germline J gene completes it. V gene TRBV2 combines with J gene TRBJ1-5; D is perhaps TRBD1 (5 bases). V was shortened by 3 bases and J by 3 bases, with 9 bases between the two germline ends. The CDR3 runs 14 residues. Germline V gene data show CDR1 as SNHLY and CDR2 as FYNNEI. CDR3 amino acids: CASSDRGINQPQHF. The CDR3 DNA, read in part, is TGTGCCAGCAGTGACCGGGGGATCAATCAGCCC.

The CDR3 loop is CASRRTGNSQPQHF. The part of the CDR3 DNA that was read is TGTGCCAGCAGGCGGACAGGGAATAGTCAGCCC. The J gene is TRBJ1-5, the V gene TRBV12-3 or TRBV12-4, with TRBD1 matching over 8 bases. The observed sequence ends 3 residues before the CDR3 terminus, with the missing tail filled in from the germline J gene. The CDR3 has 14 amino acids. V lost 6 bases to trimming and J lost 6 bases; unmatched junction nucleotides: 7.

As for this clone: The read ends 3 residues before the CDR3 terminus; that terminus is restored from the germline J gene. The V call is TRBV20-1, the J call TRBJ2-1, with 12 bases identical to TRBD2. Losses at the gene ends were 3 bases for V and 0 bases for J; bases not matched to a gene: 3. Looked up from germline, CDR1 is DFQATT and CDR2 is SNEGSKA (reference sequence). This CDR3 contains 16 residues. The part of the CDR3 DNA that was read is TGCAGTGCTAGTGGACTAGCGGGACCCTCCTACAATGAG. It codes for CSASGLAGPSYNE. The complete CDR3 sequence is CSASGLAGPSYNEQFF.

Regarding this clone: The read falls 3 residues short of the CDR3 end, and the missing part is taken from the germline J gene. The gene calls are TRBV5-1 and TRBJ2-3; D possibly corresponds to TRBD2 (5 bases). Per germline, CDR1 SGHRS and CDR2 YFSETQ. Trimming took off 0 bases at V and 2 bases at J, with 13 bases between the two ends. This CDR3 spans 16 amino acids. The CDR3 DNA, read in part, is TGCGCCAGCAGCTTGGTCGAGCGGAGGAACACAGATACG. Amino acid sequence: CASSLVERRNTDT. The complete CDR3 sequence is CASSLVERRNTDTQYF.

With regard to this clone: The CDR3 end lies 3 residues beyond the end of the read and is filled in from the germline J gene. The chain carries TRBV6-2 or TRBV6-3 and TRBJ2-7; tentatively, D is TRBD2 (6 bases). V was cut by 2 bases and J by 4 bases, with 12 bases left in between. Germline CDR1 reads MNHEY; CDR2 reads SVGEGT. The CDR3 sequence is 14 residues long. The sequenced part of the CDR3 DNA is TGTGCCAGCAGTTACGGGGGGATACCATACGAG. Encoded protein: CASSYGGIPYE. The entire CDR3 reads CASSYGGIPYEQYF.

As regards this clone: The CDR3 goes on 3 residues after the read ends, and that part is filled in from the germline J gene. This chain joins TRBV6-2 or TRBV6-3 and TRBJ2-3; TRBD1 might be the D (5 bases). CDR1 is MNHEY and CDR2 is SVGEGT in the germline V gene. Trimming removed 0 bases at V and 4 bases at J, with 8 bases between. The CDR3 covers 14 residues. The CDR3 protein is CASSYSQVADTQYF. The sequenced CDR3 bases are TGTGCCAGCAGTTACTCACAGGTCGCAGATACG.

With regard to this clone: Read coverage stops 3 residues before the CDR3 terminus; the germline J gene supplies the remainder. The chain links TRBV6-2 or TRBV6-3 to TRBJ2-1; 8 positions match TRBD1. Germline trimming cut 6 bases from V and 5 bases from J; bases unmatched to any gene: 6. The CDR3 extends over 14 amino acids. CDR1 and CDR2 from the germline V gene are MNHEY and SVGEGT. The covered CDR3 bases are TGTGCCAGCAGATCAGGGGGCAAAGACAATGAG. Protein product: CASRSGGKDNE. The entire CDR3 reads CASRSGGKDNEQFF.

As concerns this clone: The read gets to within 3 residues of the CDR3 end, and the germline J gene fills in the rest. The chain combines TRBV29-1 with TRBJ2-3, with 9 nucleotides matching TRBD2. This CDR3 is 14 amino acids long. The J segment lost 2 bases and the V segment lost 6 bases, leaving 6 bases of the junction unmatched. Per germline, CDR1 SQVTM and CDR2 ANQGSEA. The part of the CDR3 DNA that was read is TGCAGCGTGGCCTCTAGCGGGATCACAGATACG. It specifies CSVASSGITDT. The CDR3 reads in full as CSVASSGITDTQYF.

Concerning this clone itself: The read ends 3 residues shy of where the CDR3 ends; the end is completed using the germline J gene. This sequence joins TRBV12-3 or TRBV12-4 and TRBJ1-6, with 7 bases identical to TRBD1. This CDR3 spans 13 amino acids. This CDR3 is CASSPPTGRTLHF. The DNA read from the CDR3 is TGTGCCAGCAGTCCCCCGACAGGGAGAACC.

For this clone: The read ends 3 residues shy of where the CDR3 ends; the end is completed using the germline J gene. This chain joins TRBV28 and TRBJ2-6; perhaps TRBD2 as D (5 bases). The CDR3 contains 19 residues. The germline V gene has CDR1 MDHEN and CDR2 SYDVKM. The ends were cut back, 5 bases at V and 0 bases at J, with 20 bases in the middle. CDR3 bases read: TGTGCCAGCAGTGTATCTGCGTATTTCGGGGACTCTGGGGCCAACGTC. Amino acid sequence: CASSVSAYFGDSGANV. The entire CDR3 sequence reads CASSVSAYFGDSGANVLTF.

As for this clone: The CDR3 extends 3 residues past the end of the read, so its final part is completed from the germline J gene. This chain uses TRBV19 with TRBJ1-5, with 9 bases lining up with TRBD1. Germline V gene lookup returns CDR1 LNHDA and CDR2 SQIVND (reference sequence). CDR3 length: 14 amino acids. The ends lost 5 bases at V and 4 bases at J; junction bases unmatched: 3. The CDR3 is CASSVTGGNQPQHF. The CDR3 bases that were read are TGTGCCAGTAGTGTGACAGGGGGTAATCAGCCC. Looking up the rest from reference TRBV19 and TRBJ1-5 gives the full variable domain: DGGITQSPKYLFRKEGQNVTLSCEQNLNHDAMYWYRQDPGQGLRLIYYSQIVNDFQKGDIAEGYSVSREKKESFPLTVTSAQKNPTAFYLCASSVTGGNQPQHFGDGTRLSIL.

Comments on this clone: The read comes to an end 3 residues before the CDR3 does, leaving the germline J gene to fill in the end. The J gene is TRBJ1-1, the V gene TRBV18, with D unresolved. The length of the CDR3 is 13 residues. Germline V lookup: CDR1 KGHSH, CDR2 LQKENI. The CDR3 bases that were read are TGTGCCAGCTCACCCTCTATCGGGGAGAAG. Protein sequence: CASSPSIGEK. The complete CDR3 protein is CASSPSIGEKAFF.

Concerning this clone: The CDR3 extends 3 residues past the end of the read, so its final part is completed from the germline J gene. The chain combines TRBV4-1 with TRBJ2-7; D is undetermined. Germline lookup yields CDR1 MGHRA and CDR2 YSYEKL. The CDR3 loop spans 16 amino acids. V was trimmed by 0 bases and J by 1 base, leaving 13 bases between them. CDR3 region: CASSQDFRRLSYEQYF. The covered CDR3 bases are TGCGCCAGCAGCCAAGATTTCCGGCGGCTTTCCTACGAG.

The CDR3 loop reads CASSIHRGGQPNEQFF. CDR3 bases read: TGTGCCAGTAGTATTCATCGGGGGGGACAACCGAATGAG. This rearrangement joins TRBV19 to TRBJ2-1, with TRBD2 identical over 8 bases. The sequence runs out 3 residues before the end of the CDR3; the remainder is reconstructed from the germline J gene. Germline trimming cut 3 bases from V and 7 bases from J; bases unmatched to any gene: 11. Looked up from germline, CDR1 is LNHDA and CDR2 is SQIVND (reference sequence). CDR3 length: 16 residues.

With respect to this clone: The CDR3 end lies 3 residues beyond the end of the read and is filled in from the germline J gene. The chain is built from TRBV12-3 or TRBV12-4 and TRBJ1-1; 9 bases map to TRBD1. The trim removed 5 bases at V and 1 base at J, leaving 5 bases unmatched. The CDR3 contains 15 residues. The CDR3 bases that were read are TGTGCCAGCAGTCTACAGGGGGCCTCGAACACTGAA. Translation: CASSLQGASNTE. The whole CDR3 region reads CASSLQGASNTEAFF.